This entry features one TCR beta chain sequence. Its antigen is unidentified. The CDR3 is made up of 15 amino acids. Per germline, CDR1 SEHNR and CDR2 FQNEAQ (reference sequence). The V segment lost 3 bases and the J segment 5 bases; nucleotides outside the gene matches: 5. This sample was taken from a study of cytomegalovirus exposure and HLA in healthy donors. General study points: Later findings reportedly placed an Asian-associated ancestry cluster below the approximately 670-donor mean for N-insertions. Cytomegalovirus-associated TCR beta chains were listed, numbering some 180. Across all donors, roughly uniform sequencing depth was an assumption of the presence/absence analyses. The only immune exposure information that was available was CMV serostatus.

PCR primers comprised 60 Vbeta and 13 Jbeta primers. The table came from immunoSEQ multiplex PCR; TCRdb's copy has only in-frame clones and leaves some out. The table includes roughly 100,000 clones, less than 90% detected once. The receptor was derived from a man in his forties in good health and CMV-seronegative. The V gene is TRBV7-9, the J gene TRBJ1-4; 8 bases are shared with TRBD1. Input material: PBMCs. This CDR3 reads CASSFVDRANEKLFF. The CDR3 DNA sequence: TGTGCCAGCAGCTTCGTGGACAGGGCAAATGAAAAACTGTTTTTT.